This TCR beta chain was retrieved from a study of cytomegalovirus exposure and HLA in healthy donors. As to this clone: Its cognate antigen is unknown.

CDR1 and CDR2 (germline): SGHVS, FQNEAQ. The CDR3 extends over 15 amino acids. Points from the study as a whole: Evidence from a later analysis indicated that most CMV-associated TCR beta chains looked HLA-restricted.

PCR was performed using 60 Vbeta and 13 Jbeta primers. Clones were read by immunoSEQ multiplex PCR, and TCRdb kept only the in-frame ones, dropping some. The table lists more than 100,000 clones. This TCR came from a woman in her 40s in good health and CMV-seronegative. V usage is TRBV7-8 and J usage is TRBJ2-7, with D possibly matching TRBD1 (5 bases). The sample taken for sequencing was PBMCs. CDR3: CASSLAQGPSHEQYV. The DNA of the CDR3 is TGTGCCAGCAGCTTAGCGCAGGGTCCCTCCCACGAGCAGTACGTC.